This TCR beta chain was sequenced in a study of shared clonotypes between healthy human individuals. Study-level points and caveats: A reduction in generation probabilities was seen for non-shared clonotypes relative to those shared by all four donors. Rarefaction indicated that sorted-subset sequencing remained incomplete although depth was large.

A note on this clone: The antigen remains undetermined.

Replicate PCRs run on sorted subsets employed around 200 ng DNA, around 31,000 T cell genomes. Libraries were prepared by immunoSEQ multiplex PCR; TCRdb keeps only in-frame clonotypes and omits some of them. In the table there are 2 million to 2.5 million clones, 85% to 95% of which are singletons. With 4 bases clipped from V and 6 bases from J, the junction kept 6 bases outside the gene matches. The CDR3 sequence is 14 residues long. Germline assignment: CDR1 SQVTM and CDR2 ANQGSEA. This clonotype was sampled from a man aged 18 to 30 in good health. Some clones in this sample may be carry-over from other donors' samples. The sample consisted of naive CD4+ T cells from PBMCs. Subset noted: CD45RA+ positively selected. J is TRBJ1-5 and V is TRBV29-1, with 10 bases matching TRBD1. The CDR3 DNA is TGCAGCGTTGCAGACAGGGGGCTCGGTCAGCCCCAGCATTTT. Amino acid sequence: CSVADRGLGQPQHF.